Listed here are 11 T cell receptor beta chains from one sample, sequenced in a study of CD4 T cell repertoires in COVID-19. Clones were read by immunoSEQ multiplex PCR, and TCRdb kept only the in-frame ones, dropping some. The sample holds more than 65,000 clones; around four fifths are singletons and the top ten take about 0.61%. The sequencing used CD4+ T cells from peripheral blood, collected after recovery from COVID-19. The receptors derive from a human donor who had COVID-19.

The J gene is TRBJ1-4, the V gene TRBV7-9; the match to TRBD1 covers 7 bases. There are 15 residues in the CDR3. V gave up 5 bases and J gave up 3 bases; unmatched junction bases: 6. From germline, CDR1 is SEHNR and CDR2 FQNEAQ (reference sequence). DNA of the CDR3: TGTGCCAGCAGCGAGGGAGGGACAGCTAATGAAAAACTGTTTTTT. Translating it yields CASSEGGTANEKLFF.

CDR3 protein: CASSQGAQRDIQYF. Here the CDR3 DNA reads TGCGCCAGCAGCCAAGGGGCCCAAAGGGACATTCAGTACTTC. This rearrangement joins TRBV4-1 to TRBJ2-4; D is unresolved. V shed 1 base and J shed 8 bases, with 12 bases lying between them. The CDR3 runs 14 residues. Germline values: CDR1 MGHRA, CDR2 YSYEKL.

V and J are TRBV29-1 and TRBJ2-1; D gene unclear. Per germline, CDR1 SQVTM and CDR2 ANQGSEA. This CDR3 spans 11 amino acids. Deletions cut 5 bases from V and 7 bases from J, with 9 bases between. In nucleotides, the CDR3 is TGCAGCGTTTCTGTCTGGAATGAGCAGTTCTTC. Its protein is CSVSVWNEQFF.

V gene TRBV12-3 or TRBV12-4 combines with J gene TRBJ2-3; D remains ambiguous. This CDR3 contains 12 residues. With 5 bases removed from V and 2 bases from J, the gap between germline ends came to 5 bases. CDR3 nucleotides: TGTGCCAGCAGTGCGAACACAGATACGCAGTATTTT. Translating gives CASSANTDTQYF.

This clone was detected only once. The chain is built from TRBV6-5 and TRBJ1-6; TRBD1 aligns across 7 bases. Unmatched junction bases numbered 11, after V lost 10 bases and J lost 5 bases. Per germline, CDR1 MNHEY and CDR2 SVGAGI. This CDR3 has 15 residues. CDR3 region: CAIPNRGHDNSPLHF. In DNA, the CDR3 is TGTGCCATCCCTAATAGGGGGCATGATAATTCACCCCTCCACTTT.

The CDR3 region is CASSEGPGLTGELFF. DNA for the CDR3: TGTGCCAGCAGTGAAGGACCGGGGCTCACCGGGGAGCTGTTTTTT. The chain employs TRBV28 and TRBJ2-2; perhaps D is TRBD1 or TRBD2 (5 bases each). Germline CDR1 and CDR2: MDHEN and SYDVKM. The germline V and J ends were trimmed by 5 bases and 4 bases, with 14 bases remaining between them. The CDR3 is 15 residues long.

This chain uses TRBV11-3 with TRBJ2-5, with 8 bases identical to TRBD2. The junction had 7 bases not matched to a gene; V was cut back by 5 bases and J by 5 bases. Germline V gives CDR1 SGHNT, CDR2 YENEEA. The CDR3 extends over 14 amino acids. CDR3 nucleotide sequence: TGTGCCAGCAGCGTCGTCCCGGGGGGGGAGACCCAGTACTTC. Its protein product is CASSVVPGGETQYF.

This chain joins TRBV24-1 and TRBJ2-5, with 8 nucleotides matching TRBD1. The ends lost 4 bases at V and 5 bases at J; junction bases unmatched: 11. The CDR3 runs to 16 residues. Germline V gene sequence: CDR1 KGHDR, CDR2 SFDVKD. The CDR3: CATSEINPGGRETQYF. In nucleotides, the CDR3 is TGTGCCACCAGTGAAATTAATCCAGGGGGCAGGGAGACCCAGTACTTC.

The V gene is TRBV5-1, the J gene TRBJ1-2; D is unresolved. Trimming pared 4 bases from V and 6 bases from J, leaving 16 bases between. Germline V gene lookup returns CDR1 SGHRS and CDR2 YFSETQ. The CDR3 totals 14 residues. CDR3 sequence reads: CASSAAGRENGYTF. DNA of the CDR3: TGCGCCAGCAGCGCGGCAGGCCGAGAAAATGGCTACACCTTC. Filled out from reference TRBV5-1 and TRBJ1-2, the complete variable domain reads KAGVTQTPRYLIKTRGQQVTLSCSPISGHRSVSWYQQTPGQGLQFLFEYFSETQRNKGNFPGRFSGRQFSNSRSEMNVSTLELGDSALYLCASSAAGRENGYTFGSGTRLTVV.

The V gene is TRBV24-1, the J gene TRBJ2-1; D perhaps matches TRBD2 (5 bases). V was cut by 4 bases and J by 0 bases, with 15 bases left in between. Germline assignment: CDR1 KGHDR and CDR2 SFDVKD. This CDR3 is 17 amino acids long. The CDR3 spells CATSDRFTTSSYNEQFF. CDR3 DNA sequence: TGTGCCACCAGTGACCGCTTTACTACTAGCTCCTACAATGAGCAGTTCTTC.

The V gene is TRBV7-2, the J gene TRBJ2-2; 11 bases fit TRBD2. V was clipped by 2 bases and J by 5 bases; unmatched bases: 4. The CDR3 is 16 residues long. Germline CDR1 and CDR2: SGHTA and FQGNSA. CDR3 loop: CASSLRLAGNTGELFF. The CDR3 region has the DNA TGTGCCAGCAGCTTAAGACTAGCGGGAAATACCGGGGAGCTGTTTTTT.